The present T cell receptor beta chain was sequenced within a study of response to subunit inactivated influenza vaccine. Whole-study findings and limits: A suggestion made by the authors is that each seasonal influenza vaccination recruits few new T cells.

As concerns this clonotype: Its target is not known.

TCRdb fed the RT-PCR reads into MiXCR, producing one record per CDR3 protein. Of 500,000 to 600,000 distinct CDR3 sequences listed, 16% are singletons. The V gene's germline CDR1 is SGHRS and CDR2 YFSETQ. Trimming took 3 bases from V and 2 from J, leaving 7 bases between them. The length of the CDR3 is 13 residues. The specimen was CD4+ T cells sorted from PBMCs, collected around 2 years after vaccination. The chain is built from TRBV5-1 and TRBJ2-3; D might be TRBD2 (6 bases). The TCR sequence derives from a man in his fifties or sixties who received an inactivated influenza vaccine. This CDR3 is CASSSGLTDTQYF. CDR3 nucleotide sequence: TGCGCCAGCAGCTCGGGACTCACAGATACGCAGTATTTT.